The 15 T cell receptor beta chains below all came from one sample that was sequenced in a study of cytomegalovirus exposure and HLA in healthy donors. The protocol was immunoSEQ multiplex PCR, while the TCRdb copy is restricted to in-frame clones and leaves out a portion. The data show about 200,000 clones, around 86% seen once. The sample taken for sequencing was PBMCs. The receptors were gathered from a woman between 18 and 29 years old in good health and CMV-seropositive.

This chain joins TRBV18 and TRBJ2-2, with 13 bases matching TRBD2. Germline CDR1 and CDR2: KGHSH and LQKENI. J was trimmed by 0 bases and V by 6 bases; bases with no gene match: 7. This CDR3 spans 18 amino acids. The DNA for the CDR3 is TGTGCCAGCTCTCCCCGACTAGCGGGAGGTACGAACACCGGGGAGCTGTTTTTT. Residues: CASSPRLAGGTNTGELFF.

The chain couples TRBV6-5 to TRBJ2-1, with D unresolved. The CDR3 covers 12 residues. Trimming shortened V by 0 bases and J by 7 bases, and 4 bases separated the two germline ends. Germline assignment: CDR1 MNHEY and CDR2 SVGAGI. CDR3 region: CASSYSRNEQFF. The CDR3 DNA is TGTGCCAGCAGTTACTCGCGGAATGAGCAGTTCTTC.

The rearrangement uses TRBV2 and TRBJ2-3; D is unclear. Trimming left V 5 bases short and J 3 bases short, with 12 bases between. The V gene's germline CDR1 is SNHLY and CDR2 FYNNEI. CDR3 length: 14 amino acids. The CDR3 loop is CASSITAVTDTQYF. DNA for the CDR3: TGTGCCAGCAGTATCACCGCGGTGACAGATACGCAGTATTTT.

The chain employs TRBV6-5 and TRBJ2-7; TRBD1 matches 9 bases. V lost 7 bases to trimming and J lost 6 bases; unmatched junction nucleotides: 13. Germline V gene lookup returns CDR1 MNHEY and CDR2 SVGAGI. CDR3 size: 15 residues. The CDR3 reads CASTRTGTGTAEQYF. The CDR3 DNA follows: TGTGCCAGCACCCGAACCGGGACAGGGACCGCCGAGCAGTACTTC.

This rearrangement joins TRBV6-5 to TRBJ1-3; unclear D gene. V was trimmed by 2 bases and J by 0 bases, leaving 2 bases between them. The CDR3 has 13 amino acids. Germline values: CDR1 MNHEY, CDR2 SVGAGI. The CDR3 DNA reads as TGTGCCAGCAGTTACCGCTCTGGAAACACCATATATTTT. It yields the protein CASSYRSGNTIYF.

This rearrangement joins TRBV5-1 to TRBJ2-3, with D perhaps matching TRBD2 (5 bases). CDR1 and CDR2 (germline): SGHRS, YFSETQ. The CDR3 is 18 residues long. V shed 1 base and J shed 1 base, with 19 bases lying between them. The CDR3 spells CASSLLIVVGEGTDTQYF. The CDR3 DNA is TGCGCCAGCAGCTTGCTCATTGTCGTCGGGGAAGGCACAGATACGCAGTATTTT.

The rearrangement joins TRBV9 to TRBJ2-7, with 7 bases fitting TRBD2. Trimming at V came to 0 bases and at J to 4 bases, leaving 10 bases not matched to a gene. The germline V gene has CDR1 SGDLS and CDR2 YYNGEE. The CDR3 spans 16 residues. The CDR3 DNA follows: TGTGCCAGCAGCGTAGGGGCTAGCGGTATACCTTACGAGCAGTACTTC. Protein sequence: CASSVGASGIPYEQYF.

The rearrangement joins TRBV5-1 to TRBJ1-1; TRBD1 matches 10 bases. The ends lost 4 bases at V and 11 bases at J; junction bases unmatched: 8. Germline values: CDR1 SGHRS, CDR2 YFSETQ. The CDR3 length is 13 residues. Here the CDR3 reads CASSVTGTGDAFF. CDR3 nucleotides: TGCGCCAGCAGCGTAACCGGGACAGGGGATGCTTTCTTT.

The chain joins TRBV4-1 to TRBJ2-5; a weak D match, TRBD2 (5 bases). Germline V gene data show CDR1 as MGHRA and CDR2 as YSYEKL. Trimming stripped 5 bases from V and 2 bases from J, with 9 bases between. This CDR3 spans 13 amino acids. CDR3 nucleotides: TGCGCCAGCAGCTCCGACTATCAAGAGACCCAGTACTTC. Protein product: CASSSDYQETQYF.

The rearrangement joins TRBV6-1 to TRBJ2-2; 7 nucleotides match TRBD1. This CDR3 has 15 residues. Germline CDR1 MNHNS, CDR2 SASEGT. With 10 bases clipped from V and 4 bases from J, the junction kept 12 bases outside the gene matches. CDR3 sequence: CATDQGVRSTGELFF. CDR3 DNA sequence: TGTGCCACAGATCAGGGGGTTCGCTCCACCGGGGAGCTGTTTTTT.

The V and J genes are TRBV5-4 and TRBJ1-1; TRBD1 matches at 9 bases. This CDR3 has 13 residues. J lost 6 bases, V lost 4 bases, and 4 bases had no gene match. Germline CDR1 SGHNT, CDR2 YYREEE (reference sequence). CDR3 amino acids: CASSPWTGAEAFF. CDR3 nucleotides: TGTGCCAGCAGCCCCTGGACAGGGGCTGAAGCTTTCTTT.

This clone was seen only a few times. CDR3 DNA: TGTGCCAGCAGCTTGGACAGCAAGGGAAACACCATATATTTT. Residues: CASSLDSKGNTIYF. The V call is TRBV11-2, the J call TRBJ1-3; a weak D match, TRBD1 (6 bases). The CDR3 totals 14 residues. The germline V gene encodes CDR1 SGHAT and CDR2 FQNNGV. Trimming cost V 3 bases and J 4 bases, with 10 bases left between them.

The chain is built from TRBV19 and TRBJ1-1, with D hard to call. Germline CDR1 and CDR2: LNHDA and SQIVND (reference sequence). CDR3 length: 11 residues. Trimming removed 4 bases from V and 11 bases from J, with 11 bases in between. CDR3 sequence (DNA): TGTGCCAGTAGTACCGAGGTTATCGCTTTCTTT. It specifies CASSTEVIAFF.

J is TRBJ2-1 and V is TRBV28; D not resolved. Germline CDR1 is MDHEN and CDR2 is SYDVKM. V was shortened by 3 bases and J by 2 bases, with 5 bases between the two germline ends. The length of the CDR3 is 13 residues. CDR3 in amino acids: CASSLGPYNEQFF. In DNA, the CDR3 is TGTGCCAGCAGTTTGGGCCCCTACAATGAGCAGTTCTTC.

The rearrangement joins TRBV28 to TRBJ2-3, with D unclear. Germline V lookup: CDR1 MDHEN, CDR2 SYDVKM. The CDR3 consists of 14 residues. V was cut by 2 bases and J by 0 bases, with 6 bases left in between. The CDR3 DNA reads TGTGCCAGCAGTTTAGAGGTTAGCACAGATACGCAGTATTTT. Amino acid sequence: CASSLEVSTDTQYF.